The 30 T cell receptor beta chains below come from one sample, sequenced in a study of blood T cell repertoires in COVID-19. The repertoire was sequenced with immunoSEQ multiplex PCR; TCRdb's copy has only in-frame clones and lacks some. The top ten hold about 6.5% of the sample, which has about 370,000 clones, roughly 90% seen once. Sequenced material: peripheral blood. These receptors originate from a man between 18 and 29 years old with active or convalescent COVID-19.

The rearrangement uses TRBV27 and TRBJ2-7, with D uncertain. Germline V gene sequence: CDR1 MNHEY, CDR2 SMNVEV (reference sequence). This CDR3 comprises 14 residues. V lost 4 bases, J lost 3 bases, and 13 bases lay in between. The CDR3 region has the DNA TGTGCCAGCAGTTCCAGGAACCCTCTCTACGAGCAGTACTTC. Amino acids: CASSSRNPLYEQYF.

The V and J genes are TRBV9 and TRBJ2-1; 8 bases fit TRBD2. Germline CDR1 is SGDLS and CDR2 is YYNGEE. The CDR3 sequence is 14 residues long. The V and J ends lost 0 bases and 10 bases, in that order; junction bases with no gene match: 6. The CDR3 DNA is TGTGCCAGCAGCGTAGGCGGTAGCGGGATAGAGCAGTTCTTC. Residues: CASSVGGSGIEQFF.

The J gene is TRBJ2-7, the V gene TRBV15; the D is unclear. V lost 2 bases and J 0 bases, leaving 8 bases between the germline ends. This CDR3 has 14 amino acids. CDR1 LNHNV and CDR2 YYDKDF come from the germline V gene (reference sequence). CDR3: CATSRNRNSYEQYF. The CDR3 DNA is TGTGCCACCAGCAGAAACAGAAACTCCTACGAGCAGTACTTC.

The chain recombines TRBV29-1 with TRBJ2-1; D is unclear. This CDR3 contains 12 residues. Per the germline V gene, CDR1 is SQVTM and CDR2 is ANQGSEA. V lost 3 bases, J lost 5 bases, and 8 bases lay in between. CDR3 nucleotide sequence: TGCAGCGTTGATTTAAGCGACAATGAGCAGTTCTTC. Translating gives CSVDLSDNEQFF.

J is TRBJ2-1 and V is TRBV4-3; 12 bases map to TRBD2. CDR1 is LGHNA and CDR2 is YSLEER in the germline V gene. V lost 1 base and J lost 8; bases outside the gene matches: 3. The CDR3 is 15 amino acids. CDR3 protein: CASSQGTSGIDEQFF. CDR3 bases: TGCGCCAGCAGCCAAGGGACTAGCGGGATCGATGAGCAGTTCTTC.

This clone occurred once. This CDR3 is CASSKTGTGWEQYF. The CDR3 DNA reads as TGTGCCAGTAGCAAGACCGGGACAGGGTGGGAGCAGTACTTC. The V call is TRBV19, the J call TRBJ2-7, with 9 bases lining up with TRBD1. V was clipped by 6 bases and J by 7 bases; unmatched bases: 10. Germline-derived CDR1 and CDR2 are LNHDA and SQIVND (reference sequence). The CDR3 length is 14 residues.

The chain carries TRBV28 and TRBJ2-3; 13 nucleotides line up with TRBD2. This CDR3 is built from 19 residues. The germline gives CDR1 MDHEN, CDR2 SYDVKM. The V and J ends lost 7 bases and 4 bases, in that order; junction bases with no gene match: 17. Here the CDR3 reads CASKDAGTSGVRVSDTQYF. CDR3 coding DNA: TGTGCCAGCAAGGACGCCGGGACTAGCGGGGTTCGAGTTTCAGATACGCAGTATTTT.

The chain couples TRBV12-3 or TRBV12-4 to TRBJ2-5; D ambiguous. The CDR3 is 11 amino acids. The V gene lost 6 bases and the J gene lost 5 bases, with 7 bases spanning the gap. CDR3 nucleotides: TGTGCCAGCAGCCCAAGCGAGACCCAGTACTTC. Residues: CASSPSETQYF.

V and J are TRBV6-2 or TRBV6-3 and TRBJ2-5, with 8 bases identical to TRBD1. V gave up 3 bases and J gave up 0 bases; unmatched junction bases: 6. Germline values: CDR1 MNHEY, CDR2 SVGEGT. This CDR3 is built from 16 residues. The CDR3 coding sequence is TGTGCCAGCAGTTATCCGACAGGGGAGTACCAAGAGACCCAGTACTTC. This gives the protein CASSYPTGEYQETQYF.

The chain uses TRBV6-5 and TRBJ1-2; D remains ambiguous. CDR1 and CDR2 (germline): MNHEY, SVGAGI. CDR3 length equals 15 residues. V was shortened by 0 bases and J by 4 bases, with 12 bases between the two germline ends. Here the CDR3 reads CASSYSPPVSYGYTF. The CDR3 DNA reads TGTGCCAGCAGTTACTCGCCTCCAGTCAGCTATGGCTACACCTTC.

This chain connects TRBV6-2 or TRBV6-3 to TRBJ2-7, with 8 bases that match TRBD1. Germline trimming cut 5 bases from V and 3 bases from J; bases unmatched to any gene: 6. The CDR3 length is 14 residues. CDR1 is MNHEY, CDR2 SVGEGT, per germline. The CDR3 DNA sequence: TGTGCCAGCAGTCTTGGGACAGGAGTCTACGAGCAGTACTTC. Translation: CASSLGTGVYEQYF.

The rearrangement uses TRBV3-1 (or the pseudogene TRBV3-2) and TRBJ1-3, with a possible D match to TRBD1 (6 bases). The germline V and J ends were trimmed by 3 bases and 8 bases, with 17 bases remaining between them. Germline V gene sequence: CDR1 LGHDT, CDR2 YNNKEL (reference sequence). CDR3 length: 15 amino acids. The CDR3 DNA reads TGTGCCAGCAGCCACGTTGCGGACAGCCGGGACACCATATATTTT. Translation gives CASSHVADSRDTIYF.

The chain uses TRBV19 and TRBJ1-5, with 8 bases aligning to TRBD1. The germline CDR1 and CDR2 sequences are LNHDA and SQIVND (reference sequence). The V and J ends lost 6 bases and 4 bases, in that order; junction bases with no gene match: 8. CDR3 length equals 15 residues. CDR3 sequence: CASSFGTGYNQPQHF. The DNA of the CDR3 is TGTGCCAGTAGCTTCGGGACAGGTTATAATCAGCCCCAGCATTTT.

This chain connects TRBV4-3 to TRBJ1-2, with 10 bases that match TRBD1. With V trimmed by 4 bases and J by 7 bases, 6 bases remained unmatched. CDR3 length: 14 residues. Germline values: CDR1 LGHNA, CDR2 YSLEER. CDR3 amino acids: CASSLMGTGVGYTF. The CDR3 nucleotides are TGCGCCAGCAGCCTTATGGGGACAGGGGTTGGCTACACCTTC.

The V and J genes are TRBV19 and TRBJ2-2; D might be TRBD1 (5 bases). V lost 2 bases, J lost 5 bases, and 12 bases lay in between. The length of the CDR3 is 15 residues. Germline V gene sequence: CDR1 LNHDA, CDR2 SQIVND (reference sequence). CDR3 in amino acids: CASSIPGKKTGELFF. The CDR3 nucleotides are TGTGCCAGTAGTATACCAGGGAAGAAAACCGGGGAGCTGTTTTTT.

Concerning this clone itself: The same CDR3 arises from other DNA sequences in this sample as well. The J gene is TRBJ2-5, the V gene TRBV7-3, with TRBD2 identical over 14 bases. The CDR3 is 16 amino acids. V gave up 3 bases and J gave up 1 base; unmatched junction bases: 1. Per germline, CDR1 SGHTA and CDR2 FQGTGA. As DNA, the CDR3 is TGTGCCAGCAGCTTGGGACTAGCGGGAGCCCAAGAGACCCAGTACTTC. It is translated as CASSLGLAGAQETQYF. The full variable domain, in which reference TRBV7-3 and TRBJ2-5 provide the parts outside the CDR3, is GAGVSQTPSNKVTEKGKYVELRCDPISGHTALYWYRQSLGQGPEFLIYFQGTGAADDSGLPNDRFFAVRPEGSVSTLKIQRTERGDSAVYLCASSLGLAGAQETQYFGPGTRLLVL.

The chain's CDR3 is CATSRDPGFSGNTIYF. The DNA for the CDR3 is TGTGCCACCAGCAGAGATCCAGGGTTCTCTGGAAACACCATATATTTT. The chain links TRBV15 to TRBJ1-3; the D gene is possibly TRBD1 (5 bases). Germline loops: CDR1 LNHNV, CDR2 YYDKDF (reference sequence). Trimming took off 0 bases at V and 0 bases at J, with 9 bases between the two ends. The CDR3 contains 16 residues.

The V call is TRBV6-1, the J call TRBJ2-7, with D maybe TRBD2 (6 bases). The CDR3 is made up of 13 amino acids. CDR1 is MNHNS and CDR2 is SASEGT in the germline V gene. With 3 bases removed from V and 0 bases from J, the gap between germline ends came to 6 bases. CDR3 nucleotide sequence: TGTGCCAGCAGTGACGGGGGCTCCTACGAGCAGTACTTC. Protein product: CASSDGGSYEQYF.

The DNA of the CDR3 is TGTGCCAGCAGCCGCGGGGCCTACGAGCAGTACTTC. Its protein is CASSRGAYEQYF. J is TRBJ2-7 and V is TRBV6-5; TRBD2 is a possible D gene (6 bases). V lost 6 bases to trimming and J lost 2 bases, with 8 bases between them. The CDR3 sequence is 12 residues long. The V gene's germline CDR1 is MNHEY and CDR2 SVGAGI.

With respect to this clone: Germline is not matched at one junction end, which may reflect a read error. The chain has TRBV9 and TRBJ1-2; D may be TRBD1 (6 bases). Germline CDR1 and CDR2: SGDLS and YYNGEE. The CDR3 covers 12 residues. The chain's CDR3 is CASSPQDSPICF. CDR3 DNA: TGTGCCAGCAGCCCACAGGACAGCCCGATATGTTTC.

The chain joins TRBV27 to TRBJ1-3, with 8 bases aligning to TRBD1. Per germline, CDR1 MNHEY and CDR2 SMNVEV (reference sequence). The CDR3 sequence is 15 residues long. V was clipped by 3 bases and J by 4 bases; unmatched bases: 5. CDR3 sequence (DNA): TGTGCCAGCAGTTTCCCGCGGGACAGGGGAAACACCATATATTTT. As protein: CASSFPRDRGNTIYF.

The chain couples TRBV7-8 to TRBJ2-7, with 8 bases aligning to TRBD1. Germline loops: CDR1 SGHVS, CDR2 FQNEAQ. V lost 3 bases, J lost 0 bases, and 13 bases stayed unmatched. The length of the CDR3 is 18 residues. The CDR3 nucleotides read TGTGCCAGCAGCTTGGGACAGGCTCTACTCACAAGCTCCTACGAGCAGTACTTC. Translation: CASSLGQALLTSSYEQYF.

This clone has just a few counts. V is TRBV7-9 and J is TRBJ1-5; 9 positions match TRBD1. The CDR3 sequence is 15 residues long. Germline V gene sequence: CDR1 SEHNR, CDR2 FQNEAQ (reference sequence). Germline trimming cut 5 bases from V and 0 bases from J; bases unmatched to any gene: 2. The CDR3 loop reads CASSRTGDSNQPQHF. Written as DNA, the CDR3 is TGTGCCAGCAGCCGGACAGGGGATAGCAATCAGCCCCAGCATTTT. The full variable domain, rest sourced from reference TRBV7-9 and TRBJ1-5, is DTGVSQNPRHKITKRGQNVTFRCDPISEHNRLYWYRQTLGQGPEFLTYFQNEAQLEKSRLLSDRFSAERPKGSFSTLEIQRTEQGDSAMYLCASSRTGDSNQPQHFGDGTRLSIL.

This rearrangement joins TRBV7-9 to TRBJ2-1; 8 bases map to TRBD1. The V gene's germline CDR1 is SEHNR and CDR2 FQNEAQ (reference sequence). This CDR3 region has 15 residues. J gave up 5 bases and V 2 bases, and 5 bases lay outside the gene matches. DNA for the CDR3: TGTGCCAGCAGCTTAATCAGGGGGCGGAACAATGAGCAGTTCTTC. Translating it yields CASSLIRGRNNEQFF.

This clone has only one observation. The rearrangement links TRBV18 to TRBJ1-1, with 11 bases fitting TRBD1. The V and J ends lost 3 bases and 7 bases, in that order; junction bases with no gene match: 4. Germline CDR1 is KGHSH and CDR2 is LQKENI. CDR3 length equals 14 residues. CDR3 DNA: TGTGCCAGCTCACCGGACAGGGGGCACGTTGAAGCTTTCTTT. This encodes CASSPDRGHVEAFF.

The rearrangement links TRBV7-9 to TRBJ2-3; D is possibly TRBD1 (6 bases). Per germline, CDR1 SEHNR and CDR2 FQNEAQ (reference sequence). Trimming cost V 2 bases and J 2 bases, with 11 bases left between them. This CDR3 comprises 15 residues. The CDR3 nucleotides read TGTGCCAGCAGCTTACCCCGGGACAACACAGATACGCAGTATTTT. The encoded protein is CASSLPRDNTDTQYF.

V gene TRBV12-3 or TRBV12-4 combines with J gene TRBJ1-1; D may be TRBD1 (5 bases). This CDR3 contains 13 residues. V lost 6 bases and J lost 5, with 13 bases in between. The chain's CDR3 is CASSTGRLTEAFF. Here the CDR3 DNA reads TGTGCCAGCAGCACAGGTCGGTTAACTGAAGCTTTCTTT.

The chain links TRBV7-3 to TRBJ1-1, with 8 bases aligning to TRBD1. The CDR3 is 16 residues long. Germline lookup yields CDR1 SGHTA and CDR2 FQGTGA. Trimming removed 4 bases from V and 6 bases from J; junction bases left unmatched: 13. The CDR3 protein is CASSSIFRDRSPEAFF. Here the CDR3 DNA reads TGTGCCAGCAGCTCCATCTTCCGGGACAGGTCCCCTGAAGCTTTCTTT.

The V gene is TRBV11-2, the J gene TRBJ1-4, with D unresolved. Trimming took off 5 bases at V and 2 bases at J, with 12 bases between the two ends. CDR1 and CDR2 (germline): SGHAT, FQNNGV. This CDR3 region has 15 residues. The CDR3 DNA follows: TGTGCCAGCAGCGAGTGGGCGGGCACTAATGAAAAACTGTTTTTT. Protein sequence: CASSEWAGTNEKLFF.

The V gene is TRBV18, the J gene TRBJ2-1; D perhaps matches TRBD1 (5 bases). CDR1 is KGHSH and CDR2 is LQKENI in the germline V gene. The V gene lost 3 bases and the J gene lost 2 bases, with 11 bases spanning the gap. The CDR3 loop spans 15 amino acids. The CDR3 sequence: CASSPGRITYNEQFF. CDR3 nucleotide sequence: TGTGCCAGCTCACCGGGGCGGATAACCTACAATGAGCAGTTCTTC.